A selection of T cell receptor beta chains follows, all from one sample in a study of blood T cell repertoires in COVID-19. Generated by immunoSEQ multiplex PCR, the TCRdb table keeps only in-frame clones and is missing some. This table holds approximately 240,000 clones, roughly 84% found once. The sample was peripheral blood. Source of these receptors: a woman aged 40 to 55 who had recovered from COVID-19. CDR3s include the opening cysteine and the closing phenylalanine or tryptophan. The D gene is left open where the match is weak. Size tells how often a clone was seen (once, few, many) or the class of an expanded clone, and some rows leave it out.

clone_size | j_call | v_call | d_call | cdr3_aa | cdr3_nt
once | TRBJ1-2 | TRBV5-1 | . | CASSRLGGGYTF | TGCGCCAGCAGCCGTTTGGGGGGTGGCTACACCTTC
. | TRBJ1-5 | TRBV6-1 | . | CASSEERAMPQHF | TGTGCCAGCAGTGAAGAAAGAGCCATGCCCCAGCATTTT
. | TRBJ2-1 | TRBV19 | TRBD2 | CASSPGGRASYNEQFF | TGTGCCAGTAGCCCGGGCGGGAGGGCATCCTACAATGAGCAGTTCTTC
. | TRBJ1-1 | TRBV5-6 | . | CASSLNPRGLNTEAFF | TGTGCCAGCAGCTTGAATCCCAGGGGTTTGAACACTGAAGCTTTCTTT
. | TRBJ1-5 | TRBV7-3 | TRBD1 | CASSRTGDGNQPQHF | TGTGCCAGCAGCCGGACAGGGGACGGCAATCAGCCCCAGCATTTT
once | TRBJ1-6 | TRBV3-1/TRBV3-2 | TRBD1 | CASSQGPTGGHNSPLHF | TGTGCCAGCAGCCAAGGCCCAACAGGGGGCCATAATTCACCCCTCCACTTT
. | TRBJ1-2 | TRBV24-1 | . | CATSPPGILGPYGYTF | TGTGCCACCAGCCCCCCAGGGATCCTAGGCCCCTATGGCTACACCTTC
once | TRBJ1-5 | TRBV30 | . | CAWSGSSVGSNQPQHF | TGTGCCTGGAGTGGGAGTTCGGTGGGTAGCAATCAGCCCCAGCATTTT
. | TRBJ2-1 | TRBV2 | . | CASRREVHNEQFF | TGTGCCAGCAGGAGGGAGGTACACAATGAGCAGTTCTTC
. | TRBJ2-3 | TRBV3-1/TRBV3-2 | . | CASSVTAVRVTDTQYF | TGTGCCAGCAGCGTTACAGCGGTAAGGGTAACAGATACGCAGTATTTT